This T cell receptor beta chain came from a study of regulatory T cells in long-lasting Graves disease. Construction of the TCR beta libraries employed iRepertoire HTBI primers in conjunction with Arm-PCR of CDR3 regions. TCRdb fed the multiplex PCR reads into MiXCR, producing one record per CDR3 protein. The sample consists of around 240,000 distinct CDR3 sequences, around 18% of them appearing once. The study's findings and limits: With some 2,800 shared public clonotypes, persistent patients exceeded new patients, who shared about a thousand.

Documented time point: newly diagnosed GD, antithyroid drugs for less than 3 months. The TCR library was made from RNA extracted from PBMCs. Staff drew around 10 milliliters of peripheral blood into EDTA tubes. In this sample, this clonotype turned up many times. The antigen is not known. This sample also appeared in a second study, on T cells in Graves' hyperthyroidism and ophthalmopathy. Per that paper: Diagnoses were made from clinical symptoms, serum measures (thyroxine and TRAb), thyroid ultrasound and orbital computed tomography. RT-PCR in the first round (using the HTBI primer set) targeted the TCR CDR3.

The clonotype comes from a woman aged 30 to 39 with Graves disease. The input for sequencing was peripheral blood mononuclear cells (PBMCs), taken at new diagnosis, from a patient treated with antithyroid drugs.

DNA of the CDR3: TGCAGCGTTGAAAATAGGGACCACTATGGCTACACCTTC. This gives the protein CSVENRDHYGYTF. The V gene is TRBV29-1, the J gene TRBJ1-2, with a possible D match to TRBD1 (5 bases). Germline CDR1 SQVTM, CDR2 ANQGSEA. The CDR3 contains 13 residues. Trimming stripped 2 bases from V and 3 bases from J, with 10 bases between.